Each of the 10 T cell receptor beta chains below was sequenced from the same sample in a study of CD8 T cells in ankylosing spondylitis. No antigens are known for them. TCRdb independently ran MiXCR on the 5' RACE reads; one entry per CDR3 protein. The repertoire includes some 450,000 distinct CDR3 sequences, approximately 17% of them detected once, and 1% sits in the top ten. Regarding the study as a whole: Characteristic, it appeared, of ankylosing spondylitis blood was a TCR beta motif of roughly eight highly homologous variants.

The sequencing input was blood, either unsorted or a sorted T cell fraction (not recorded which). These receptors were collected from a male donor with ankylosing spondylitis.

This clonotype has at least ten counts. The chain has TRBV12-3 or TRBV12-4 and TRBJ1-1, with D perhaps TRBD1 (5 bases). Trimming left V 5 bases short and J 3 bases short, with 16 bases between. The CDR3 totals 15 residues. This chain's CDR3 is CASSPTGGGDTEAFF. The CDR3 DNA reads as TGTGCCAGCAGTCCGACGGGGGGAGGGGACACTGAAGCTTTCTTT.

This clonotype was found a few times. V is TRBV9 and J is TRBJ2-3; no clear D gene. The CDR3 is 14 residues long. CDR1 is SGDLS, CDR2 YYNGEE, per germline. V was trimmed by 4 bases and J by 0 bases, leaving 9 bases between them. This chain's CDR3 is CASSPLLSTDTQYF. The DNA of the CDR3 is TGTGCCAGCAGCCCCTTACTTAGCACAGATACGCAGTATTTT. The full variable domain, completed using reference TRBV9 and TRBJ2-3, is DSGVTQTPKHLITATGQRVTLRCSPRSGDLSVYWYQQSLDQGLQFLIQYYNGEERAKGNILERFSAQQFPDLHSELNLSSLELGDSALYFCASSPLLSTDTQYFGPGTRLTVL.

This clonotype was detected only a few times. The V gene is TRBV3-1, the J gene TRBJ1-5, with 7 bases lining up with TRBD1. V lost 1 base, J lost 7 bases, and 7 bases stayed unmatched. CDR1 is LGHDT and CDR2 is YNNKEL in the germline V gene (reference sequence). The CDR3 has 15 residues. The CDR3 DNA reads as TGTGCCAGCAGCCAAGCCGGGACAGTAACGCAGCCCCAGCATTTT. Protein product: CASSQAGTVTQPQHF.

This clonotype was detected ten times or more. The chain is built from TRBV12-3 or TRBV12-4 and TRBJ2-3, with D perhaps TRBD2 (5 bases). The CDR3 has 13 amino acids. V lost 7 bases to trimming and J lost 0 bases, with 8 bases between them. Written as DNA, the CDR3 is TGTGCCAGCAAGCCGGGGAGCACAGATACGCAGTATTTT. This gives the protein CASKPGSTDTQYF.

This clonotype was detected only a few times. J is TRBJ1-4 and V is TRBV29-1; D might be TRBD1 (6 bases). Germline lookup yields CDR1 SQVTM and CDR2 ANQGSEA. Trimming pared 6 bases from V and 8 bases from J, leaving 16 bases between. This CDR3 has 13 amino acids. The CDR3 region is CSVAGGPGEKLFF. The CDR3 DNA is TGCAGCGTGGCGGGGGGCCCGGGAGAAAAACTGTTTTTT.

The chain has TRBV3-1 and TRBJ2-3, with D perhaps TRBD2 (6 bases). The CDR3 has 16 residues. Deletions cut 9 bases from V and 0 bases from J, with 19 bases between. Germline CDR1 and CDR2: LGHDT and YNNKEL (reference sequence). CDR3 in amino acids: CARWGPGGRSTDTQYF. CDR3 sequence (DNA): TGTGCCAGATGGGGTCCCGGGGGACGCAGCACAGATACGCAGTATTTT.

The table lists this clonotype with a few counts. The V call is TRBV24-1, the J call TRBJ2-1, with 7 bases fitting TRBD1. This CDR3 has 17 amino acids. J gave up 3 bases and V 5 bases, and 12 bases lay outside the gene matches. Germline V lookup: CDR1 KGHDR, CDR2 SFDVKD. CDR3 protein: CATSALPPGQFYNEQFF. The CDR3 DNA is TGTGCCACCAGTGCTCTCCCCCCGGGACAGTTCTACAATGAGCAGTTCTTC.

This clonotype came up a few times. V is TRBV10-1 and J is TRBJ2-3; TRBD2 agrees at 10 bases. V trimming: 5 bases; J trimming: 6 bases; junction bases outside the gene matches: 8. The CDR3 contains 15 residues. Germline assignment: CDR1 WNHNN and CDR2 SYGVQD (reference sequence). CDR3 protein: CASSYQRGGPDTQYF. The CDR3 DNA follows: TGCGCCAGCAGTTACCAGCGGGGGGGCCCCGATACGCAGTATTTT.

This clonotype was recorded many times. This sequence joins TRBV6-1 and TRBJ2-1; 8 nucleotides align to TRBD2. V dropped 7 bases and J dropped 3; count of bases not matched to a gene: 14. CDR3 size: 17 residues. Germline CDR1 MNHNS, CDR2 SASEGT. CDR3 sequence: CASTHLGGGRDYNEQFF. The CDR3 nucleotides read TGTGCCAGCACCCACCTCGGGGGGGGCCGAGACTACAATGAGCAGTTCTTC.

In its sample, this clonotype was seen a few times. The J gene is TRBJ2-5, the V gene TRBV12-3 or TRBV12-4, with D perhaps TRBD1 (5 bases). Trimming left V 5 bases short and J 0 bases short, with 7 bases between. The length of the CDR3 is 13 residues. CDR3 DNA sequence: TGTGCCAGCAGTAGACAGCACCAAGAGACCCAGTACTTC. As protein: CASSRQHQETQYF.